Sequencing of this TCR beta chain was carried out in a study of blood T cell repertoires in COVID-19. The data were produced by immunoSEQ multiplex PCR, yet TCRdb's version contains in-frame clones alone and is incomplete. Among roughly 87,000 clones listed, about 84% were seen once. The CDR3 is made up of 15 amino acids. CDR1 is SEHNR and CDR2 is FQNEAQ in the germline V gene (reference sequence). V lost 1 base, J lost 3 bases, and 12 bases lay in between. This clone was picked up one time. The gene calls are TRBV7-9 and TRBJ1-1; D unclear. The sequenced material came from peripheral blood. This sequence originates from a human donor in a cohort sampled during active COVID-19. This CDR3 reads CASSLGGILYTEAFF. CDR3 sequence (DNA): TGTGCCAGCAGCTTAGGCGGAATACTCTACACTGAAGCTTTCTTT.